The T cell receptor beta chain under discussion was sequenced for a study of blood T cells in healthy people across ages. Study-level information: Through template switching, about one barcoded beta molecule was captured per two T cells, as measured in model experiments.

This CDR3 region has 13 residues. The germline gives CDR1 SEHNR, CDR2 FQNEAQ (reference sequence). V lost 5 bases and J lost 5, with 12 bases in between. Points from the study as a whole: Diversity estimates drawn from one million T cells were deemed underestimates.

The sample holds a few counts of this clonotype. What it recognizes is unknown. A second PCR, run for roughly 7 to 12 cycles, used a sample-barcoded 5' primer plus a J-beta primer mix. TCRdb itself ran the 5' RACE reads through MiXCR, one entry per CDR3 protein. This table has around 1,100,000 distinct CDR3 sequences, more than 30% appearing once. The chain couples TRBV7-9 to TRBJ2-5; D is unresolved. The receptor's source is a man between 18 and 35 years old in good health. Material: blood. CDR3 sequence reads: CASSVGFGETQYF. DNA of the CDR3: TGTGCCAGCAGCGTAGGGTTTGGTGAGACCCAGTACTTC.